Listed here are 18 T cell receptor beta chains from one sample, sequenced in a study of siplizumab effects on memory and regulatory T cells. Libraries were prepared by immunoSEQ multiplex PCR; TCRdb keeps only in-frame clonotypes and omits some of them. The data show roughly 60,000 clones, about 92% seen once. Sequenced sample: CD8+ T cells sorted from blood. The receptors were sampled from a human donor in good health.

The count of this clone is one. V is TRBV11-3 and J is TRBJ2-7, with D unresolved. The CDR3 totals 13 residues. V was shortened by 2 bases and J by 3 bases, with 8 bases between the two germline ends. Germline V gives CDR1 SGHNT, CDR2 YENEEA. CDR3 sequence (DNA): TGTGCCAGCAGCTTAAGTCAGAGCTACGAGCAGTACTTC. It specifies CASSLSQSYEQYF.

This clone is a singleton in its sample. This chain uses TRBV28 with TRBJ2-3; tentative D call: TRBD1 (6 bases). V was clipped by 2 bases and J by 6 bases, with 18 bases between them. The CDR3 is made up of 16 amino acids. CDR1 is MDHEN and CDR2 is SYDVKM in the germline V gene. DNA of the CDR3: TGTGCCAGCAGTTTAAATGAGGGGGAGCAGAGGGATACGCAGTATTTT. Translating gives CASSLNEGEQRDTQYF.

The V call is TRBV30, the J call TRBJ2-7, with a tentative D call TRBD1 (6 bases). This CDR3 contains 12 residues. Germline V gene lookup returns CDR1 GTSNPN and CDR2 SVGIG (reference sequence). Trimming shortened V by 4 bases and J by 2 bases, and 9 bases separated the two germline ends. The CDR3 sequence: CAWNGGPYEQYF. The CDR3 DNA is TGTGCCTGGAATGGGGGCCCCTACGAGCAGTACTTC.

The chain carries TRBV4-2 and TRBJ1-2, with 7 bases aligning to TRBD1. This CDR3 contains 16 residues. V was clipped by 5 bases and J by 4 bases; unmatched bases: 13. Germline V gene lookup returns CDR1 LGHNA and CDR2 YNFKEQ. The CDR3 loop is CASSLDSATGRYGYTF. In nucleotides, the CDR3 is TGTGCCAGCAGCTTGGATAGCGCGACAGGGCGCTATGGCTACACCTTC.

Here the CDR3 reads CASSDTTDNEQFF. Here the CDR3 DNA reads TGTGCCAGCAGTGACACCACCGACAATGAGCAGTTCTTC. The V and J genes are TRBV6-4 and TRBJ2-1; D is unclear. V shed 2 bases and J shed 5 bases, with 7 bases lying between them. Germline CDR1 and CDR2: MRHNA and SNTAGT. The CDR3 loop spans 13 amino acids.

V is TRBV7-9 and J is TRBJ2-7; 7 nucleotides line up with TRBD1. This CDR3 contains 15 residues. Germline lookup yields CDR1 SEHNR and CDR2 FQNEAQ (reference sequence). With 10 bases clipped from V and 4 bases from J, the junction kept 16 bases outside the gene matches. In DNA form, the CDR3 reads TGTGCCACCCAGATACTCTTACAGGGGTGGTACGAGCAGTACTTC. This sequence encodes CATQILLQGWYEQYF. The full variable domain, rest sourced from reference TRBV7-9 and TRBJ2-7, is DTGVSQNPRHKITKRGQNVTFRCDPISEHNRLYWYRQTLGQGPEFLTYFQNEAQLEKSRLLSDRFSAERPKGSFSTLEIQRTEQGDSAMYLCATQILLQGWYEQYFGPGTRLTVT.

This clone was seen just once. The chain joins TRBV4-2 to TRBJ2-7; D is possibly TRBD2 (5 bases). The germline V and J ends were trimmed by 0 bases and 7 bases, with 16 bases remaining between them. The CDR3 loop spans 15 amino acids. The germline V gene has CDR1 LGHNA and CDR2 YNFKEQ. The CDR3 bases are TGTGCCAGCAGCCAAGAGGAAGATCGGCCGGGGGAGCAGTACTTC. This translates into CASSQEEDRPGEQYF.

The V call is TRBV19, the J call TRBJ1-2; TRBD1 is a possible D gene (6 bases). Germline CDR1 LNHDA, CDR2 SQIVND (reference sequence). The CDR3 spans 13 residues. Trimming cost V 7 bases and J 2 bases, with 11 bases left between them. DNA of the CDR3: TGTGCCAGTATCGGGGGGGGCAACTATGGCTACACCTTC. Protein: CASIGGGNYGYTF.

This clone was picked up one time. The rearrangement links TRBV5-6 to TRBJ2-3; TRBD2 aligns across 8 bases. This CDR3 is 16 amino acids long. The V gene end was trimmed by 2 bases and the J gene end by 4 bases; junction bases not matched to a gene: 9. Germline loops: CDR1 SGHDT, CDR2 YYEEEE. CDR3 protein: CASSLTSGWGADTQYF. The DNA of the CDR3 is TGTGCCAGCAGCTTAACTAGCGGATGGGGGGCAGATACGCAGTATTTT.

This clone has more than one count but fewer than ten. J is TRBJ1-1 and V is TRBV2; no reliable D call. Germline loops: CDR1 SNHLY, CDR2 FYNNEI. Trimming removed 6 bases from V and 10 bases from J, with 9 bases in between. The CDR3 loop spans 10 amino acids. CDR3 loop: CASSGGVAFF. The CDR3 DNA reads TGTGCCAGCAGCGGTGGGGTAGCTTTCTTT.

The chain carries TRBV7-2 and TRBJ2-1; 13 bases fit TRBD2. Trimming removed 1 base from V and 6 bases from J; junction bases left unmatched: 0. CDR3 length: 15 amino acids. Germline V gene data show CDR1 as SGHTA and CDR2 as FQGNSA. For the CDR3, the DNA is TGTGCCAGCAGCTTAGGACTAGCGGGAGGCAATGAGCAGTTCTTC. This encodes CASSLGLAGGNEQFF.

The chain joins TRBV4-1 to TRBJ1-6; the match to TRBD1 covers 9 bases. Losses at the gene ends were 1 base for V and 9 bases for J; bases not matched to a gene: 1. CDR3 length: 14 amino acids. Germline CDR1 is MGHRA and CDR2 is YSYEKL. The CDR3 bases are TGCGCCAGCAGCCAAGGACAGGGGGTTTCACCCCTCCACTTT. Translating gives CASSQGQGVSPLHF.

This chain uses TRBV2 with TRBJ2-7, with D maybe TRBD2 (6 bases). CDR3 length equals 16 residues. The V gene lost 6 bases and the J gene lost 2 bases, with 20 bases spanning the gap. The V gene's germline CDR1 is SNHLY and CDR2 FYNNEI. The CDR3 spells CASSSSSGEGTYEQYF. Here the CDR3 DNA reads TGTGCCAGCAGCTCCAGTAGCGGAGAGGGGACCTACGAGCAGTACTTC.

The chain links TRBV7-9 to TRBJ2-1; D is uncertain. The ends were cut back, 1 base at V and 4 bases at J, with 11 bases in the middle. Germline CDR1 is SEHNR and CDR2 is FQNEAQ (reference sequence). This CDR3 region has 15 residues. CDR3 DNA: TGTGCCAGCAGCTTAGGTAGGGTCGGGTACAATGAGCAGTTCTTC. Protein product: CASSLGRVGYNEQFF.

The chain employs TRBV19 and TRBJ2-5; 11 positions match TRBD2. Losses at the gene ends were 3 bases for V and 5 bases for J; bases not matched to a gene: 5. CDR3 length: 15 residues. Germline V gene lookup returns CDR1 LNHDA and CDR2 SQIVND (reference sequence). The CDR3 DNA follows: TGTGCCAGTAGTATTCCGGCTAGCGGGAGGGAGACCCAGTACTTC. As protein: CASSIPASGRETQYF.

The rearrangement links TRBV4-1 to TRBJ1-5; possibly TRBD1 for D (5 bases). CDR1 and CDR2 (germline): MGHRA, YSYEKL. V gave up 4 bases and J gave up 5 bases, with 9 bases separating them. This CDR3 is 13 amino acids long. CDR3 DNA: TGCGCCAGCAGCCCGGGGGAGGATCAGCCCCAGCATTTT. Its translation: CASSPGEDQPQHF.

The chain carries TRBV19 and TRBJ2-6; unclear D gene. Germline assignment: CDR1 LNHDA and CDR2 SQIVND (reference sequence). The CDR3 consists of 14 residues. Trimming removed 5 bases at V and 0 bases at J, with 5 bases between. The CDR3 nucleotides are TGTGCCAGTAGTCCGGGCTCTGGGGCCAACGTCCTGACTTTC. It specifies CASSPGSGANVLTF.

This sequence joins TRBV27 and TRBJ2-3, with D tentatively TRBD2 (6 bases). V was cut by 3 bases and J by 6 bases, with 19 bases left in between. The CDR3 is made up of 16 amino acids. The germline CDR1 and CDR2 sequences are MNHEY and SMNVEV (reference sequence). CDR3: CASSFISGLLEDTQYF. Here the CDR3 DNA reads TGTGCCAGCAGTTTTATAAGCGGGCTGCTCGAGGATACGCAGTATTTT.